This T cell receptor beta chain was profiled in a study of cytomegalovirus exposure and HLA in healthy donors. Study information: Some 87 million unique TCRs from HLA-typed donors were held in an early release of data.

The V gene's germline CDR1 is SGHDN and CDR2 FVKESK. CDR3 size: 15 residues. With 4 bases removed from V and 0 bases from J, the gap between germline ends came to 11 bases. The study ran its PCR with 60 Vbeta and 13 Jbeta primers. This table comes from immunoSEQ multiplex PCR, and its TCRdb copy is limited to in-frame clones, with some not included. Of 90,000 or so clones listed, under 85% are singletons. The donors (healthy individuals) were bone marrow donors. This clone was counted a few times. Its target is not known. Broader study findings: Highest at DRB1 and lowest at HLA-C, TCR association rates differed among HLA loci in a later analysis. V- and J-gene trimming in TCR beta was tied to a missense DCLRE1C variant by an analysis performed later.

Sequenced: PBMCs. The origin of this receptor is a woman aged 40 to 49 in good health and CMV-seronegative. The chain uses TRBV14 and TRBJ2-3; D uncertain. CDR3 loop: CASSPITFSTDTQYF. CDR3 DNA: TGTGCCAGCAGCCCGATAACTTTTAGCACAGATACGCAGTATTTT.